This T cell receptor (beta chain) was sequenced in a study of blood T cell repertoires in COVID-19. Study details: Sites across the United States, Italy and Spain contributed samples from acute and convalescent COVID-19. In each case, the material was cDNA or gDNA derived from T cells, B-cell-depleted T cells, or PBMCs.

The CDR3 has 12 residues. Germline V CDR1 and CDR2: SGHDT, YYEEEE. Trimming pared 2 bases from V and 6 bases from J, leaving 5 bases between. Followed over time, Seattle patients had been enrolled while infection was active. In the original analysis: By means of reference gene primer amplification, nucleated cell counts were estimated. Data came from immunoSEQ multiplex PCR; TCRdb stores just in-frame clones and leaves some out. Clone size and V and J calls were adopted from that table, with D and trimming inferred from the DNA. The sample includes 200,000 to 300,000 clones, 81% of them seen just once.

This sequence was found in a woman older than 75 with COVID-19, enrolled during active disease. The rearrangement uses TRBV5-6 and TRBJ2-2, with unresolved D. Sequences were obtained from peripheral blood. As DNA, the CDR3 is TGTGCCAGCAGCTTCTGGCCCGGGGAGCTGTTTTTT. It codes for CASSFWPGELFF.